The rows below give T cell receptor beta chains drawn from one sample of a study of T-cell reconstitution after alpha-beta-depleted transplantation in children. Via MiXCR, TCRdb re-called the PCR reads, giving one row per CDR3 protein. Here the sample spans some 600,000 distinct CDR3 sequences, approximately 12% being singletons. The sequencing used PBMCs, mostly from graft donor cells, collected 360 days after TCRalphabeta/CD19-depleted stem cell transplant. Receptors were obtained from a male patient younger than 18 who had a stem cell transplant for acute myeloid leukemia, so the T cells may come from the graft donor. Both conserved end residues are part of each CDR3. D genes are given only for firm matches. Size is stated for part of the rows, as once, few or many counts, or as a class when the clone is expanded.

clone_size	v_call	j_call	d_call	cdr3_aa	cdr3_nt
many	TRBV12-5	TRBJ2-5	-	CASGLAVQETQYF	TGTGCTAGTGGTTTAGCAGTTCAAGAGACCCAGTACTTC
few	TRBV29-1	TRBJ1-2	-	CSVRSGAFNYGYTF	TGCAGCGTGCGATCGGGGGCCTTTAACTATGGCTACACCTTC
few	TRBV2	TRBJ1-2	-	CASKARGYGYTF	TGTGCCAGCAAGGCGAGGGGCTATGGCTACACCTTC
-	TRBV20-1	TRBJ2-3	-	CSASSGRGTDTQYF	TGCAGTGCGTCGAGCGGGCGGGGCACAGATACGCAGTATTTT
few	TRBV28	TRBJ2-2	TRBD2	CASSFGGSVTGELFF	TGTGCCAGCAGTTTCGGCGGGAGTGTGACCGGGGAGCTGTTTTTT
-	TRBV7-8	TRBJ2-7	TRBD1	CASSYPGTGTPYEQYF	TGTGCCAGCAGCTACCCCGGGACAGGGACCCCCTACGAGCAGTACTTC
few	TRBV12-3/TRBV12-4	TRBJ2-7	-	CASRPRGFSYEQYF	TGTGCCAGCAGACCGCGGGGATTCTCCTACGAGCAGTACTTC
few	TRBV7-8	TRBJ2-7	TRBD2	CASSPLAGVIYEQYF	TGTGCCAGCAGCCCATTAGCGGGAGTTATATACGAGCAGTACTTC
few	TRBV20-1	TRBJ2-7	-	CSARDWASSYEQYF	TGCAGTGCTAGAGATTGGGCTAGCTCCTACGAGCAGTACTTC
-	TRBV12-3/TRBV12-4	TRBJ2-5	TRBD1	CASSHYGTGTEETQYF	TGTGCCAGCAGTCACTACGGGACAGGGACAGAGGAGACCCAGTACTTC
few	TRBV4-2	TRBJ2-1	TRBD2	CASSPRTLAGNNEQFF	TGTGCCAGCAGCCCCCGAACATTAGCGGGAAACAATGAGCAGTTCTTC
few	TRBV11-2	TRBJ2-7	TRBD2	CASSLRVLAGPMSYEQYF	TGTGCCAGCAGCTTAAGGGTACTAGCGGGGCCTATGTCCTACGAGCAGTACTTC
few	TRBV6-1	TRBJ2-1	-	CAIGTPFAYGEQFF	TGTGCCATAGGGACGCCATTCGCGTACGGTGAGCAGTTCTTC
many	TRBV6-2/TRBV6-3	TRBJ2-7	TRBD1	CASREGGQADYEQYF	TGTGCCAGCAGGGAGGGGGGACAGGCGGACTACGAGCAGTACTTC
few	TRBV7-3	TRBJ2-5	-	CASSLTSGSLETQYF	TGTGCCAGCAGCTTAACGTCAGGGTCGCTAGAGACCCAGTACTTC
many	TRBV6-5	TRBJ1-2	TRBD1	CASRGTAYGYTF	TGTGCCAGCAGGGGGACAGCTTATGGCTACACCTTC
few	TRBV2	TRBJ2-7	-	CASSDLVISSYEQYF	TGTGCCAGCAGTGATTTAGTAATTAGCTCCTACGAGCAGTACTTC
-	TRBV5-1	TRBJ2-1	TRBD2	CASSLASAGAPNEQFF	TGCGCCAGCAGCTTGGCCTCGGCGGGAGCCCCCAATGAGCAGTTCTTC
-	TRBV12-3/TRBV12-4	TRBJ1-1	-	CASSLFGGGTEAFF	TGTGCCAGCAGTTTATTTGGGGGGGGCACTGAAGCTTTCTTT
-	TRBV28	TRBJ2-1	TRBD2	CASSLPLAGGIDNEQFF	TGTGCCAGCAGTTTACCTCTAGCGGGAGGGATTGACAATGAGCAGTTCTTC